These 18 T cell receptor beta chains were sequenced from one sample in a study of blood T cell repertoires in COVID-19. Profiling relied on immunoSEQ multiplex PCR, and the TCRdb table lists in-frame clones only, not all of them. The data contain roughly 320,000 clones, approximately 90% of them seen just once; the ten biggest clones take up roughly 6.1%. What was sequenced was peripheral blood. The receptors originated from a woman between 50 and 59 years old with COVID-19, enrolled during active disease.

This chain connects TRBV19 to TRBJ1-1; 8 nucleotides align to TRBD1. The ends lost 6 bases at V and 0 bases at J; junction bases unmatched: 3. This CDR3 is 14 amino acids long. Germline values: CDR1 LNHDA, CDR2 SQIVND (reference sequence). CDR3: CASRGTGLNTEAFF. Here the CDR3 DNA reads TGTGCCAGTAGGGGGACAGGTTTGAACACTGAAGCTTTCTTT. Full variable domain (remainder filled in from reference TRBV19 and TRBJ1-1): DGGITQSPKYLFRKEGQNVTLSCEQNLNHDAMYWYRQDPGQGLRLIYYSQIVNDFQKGDIAEGYSVSREKKESFPLTVTSAQKNPTAFYLCASRGTGLNTEAFFGQGTRLTVV.

The V call is TRBV27, the J call TRBJ1-4, with TRBD1 matching over 7 bases. With 5 bases clipped from V and 7 bases from J, the junction kept 7 bases outside the gene matches. CDR1 is MNHEY, CDR2 SMNVEV, per germline (reference sequence). The CDR3 sequence is 14 residues long. DNA for the CDR3: TGTGCCAGCAGTCTTCGGGAGGGGGCTGAAAAACTGTTTTTT. Translated: CASSLREGAEKLFF. The entire variable domain, with the rest obtained from reference TRBV27 and TRBJ1-4, is as follows: EAQVTQNPRYLITVTGKKLTVTCSQNMNHEYMSWYRQDPGLGLRQIYYSMNVEVTDKGDVPEGYKVSRKEKRNFPLILESPSPNQTSLYFCASSLREGAEKLFFGSGTQLSVL.

This clone was detected many times. This chain connects TRBV10-2 to TRBJ2-1; TRBD2 aligns across 13 bases. V shed 7 bases, J shed 7 bases, and the junction held 7 bases outside the gene matches. The CDR3 sequence is 15 residues long. Germline CDR1 WSHSY, CDR2 SAAADI. The CDR3 here is CASMTSGRRGNEQFF. In DNA, the CDR3 is TGCGCCAGCATGACTAGCGGGAGGAGAGGTAATGAGCAGTTCTTC.

This rearrangement joins TRBV13 to TRBJ2-7; 13 positions match TRBD2. Germline trimming cut 5 bases from V and 2 bases from J; bases unmatched to any gene: 9. The CDR3 has 17 amino acids. Germline V gene sequence: CDR1 PRHDT, CDR2 FYEKMQ (reference sequence). CDR3 coding DNA: TGTGCCAGCAGCCTGACCCCGGGACTAGCGGGGACCTACGAGCAGTACTTC. Translation gives CASSLTPGLAGTYEQYF. Using reference TRBV13 and TRBJ2-7 for the parts outside the CDR3, the full variable domain is AAGVIQSPRHLIKEKRETATLKCYPIPRHDTVYWYQQGPGQDPQFLISFYEKMQSDKGSIPDRFSAQQFSDYHSELNMSSLELGDSALYFCASSLTPGLAGTYEQYFGPGTRLTVT.

This chain uses TRBV29-1 with TRBJ1-1, with TRBD1 as a possible D gene (5 bases). The CDR3 totals 13 residues. CDR1 and CDR2 (germline): SQVTM, ANQGSEA. The V and J ends lost 4 bases and 3 bases respectively, with 12 bases between them. The CDR3 coding sequence is TGCAGCGTTGCACGACAGAGAGACACTGAAGCTTTCTTT. Its translation is CSVARQRDTEAFF.

The rearrangement joins TRBV5-1 to TRBJ2-2, with D perhaps matching TRBD1 (6 bases). This CDR3 contains 16 residues. The V gene's germline CDR1 is SGHRS and CDR2 YFSETQ. Trimming shortened V by 4 bases and J by 0 bases, and 13 bases separated the two germline ends. DNA of the CDR3: TGCGCCAGCAGCACCTCGACAGGCCCGAACACCGGGGAGCTGTTTTTT. It translates to CASSTSTGPNTGELFF.

This clone was seen just once. The rearrangement joins TRBV9 to TRBJ2-3; D possibly corresponds to TRBD2 (5 bases). V lost 5 bases and J lost 1, with 14 bases in between. The CDR3 consists of 15 residues. The V gene's germline CDR1 is SGDLS and CDR2 YYNGEE. CDR3 sequence: CASSPTGSGTDTQYF. CDR3 sequence (DNA): TGTGCCAGCAGTCCGACGGGGTCTGGCACAGATACGCAGTATTTT.

This chain links TRBV6-5 with TRBJ2-5, with 8 bases lining up with TRBD1. V shed 2 bases, J shed 4 bases, and the junction held 9 bases outside the gene matches. The CDR3 totals 16 residues. Germline V CDR1 and CDR2: MNHEY, SVGAGI. The CDR3 loop is CASSYLRGQGGETQYF. In nucleotides, the CDR3 is TGTGCCAGCAGTTACCTCCGAGGACAGGGTGGAGAGACCCAGTACTTC.

The chain employs TRBV27 and TRBJ2-7; no clear D. Germline-derived CDR1 and CDR2 are MNHEY and SMNVEV (reference sequence). Trimming shortened V by 5 bases and J by 3 bases, and 17 bases separated the two germline ends. The CDR3 consists of 15 residues. The CDR3 sequence is CASSTPSAAVYEQYF. The CDR3 DNA follows: TGTGCCAGCAGTACCCCATCCGCGGCTGTCTACGAGCAGTACTTC.

Remarks on this clone: At the DNA level, this CDR3 is encoded by other sequences in the same sample as well. The chain recombines TRBV4-3 with TRBJ1-2, with a possible D match to TRBD1 (6 bases). CDR1 is LGHNA and CDR2 is YSLEER in the germline V gene. V dropped 3 bases and J dropped 5 bases, with 16 bases sitting between them. The CDR3 is 15 amino acids. The CDR3 spells CASSQGTGIGYGYTF. CDR3 coding DNA: TGCGCCAGCAGCCAGGGCACAGGGATTGGGTATGGCTACACCTTC.

This clone was seen only a few times. The V call is TRBV29-1, the J call TRBJ1-1; unclear D gene. The germline CDR1 and CDR2 sequences are SQVTM and ANQGSEA. V lost 6 bases and J 7 bases, leaving 12 bases between the germline ends. This CDR3 contains 11 residues. The CDR3 reads CSVRAGGEAFF. CDR3 bases: TGCAGCGTCCGTGCGGGCGGTGAAGCTTTCTTT.

This sequence joins TRBV2 and TRBJ2-7; 10 bases agree with TRBD1. The CDR3 contains 14 residues. CDR1 and CDR2 from the germline V gene are SNHLY and FYNNEI. J was trimmed by 4 bases and V by 6 bases; bases with no gene match: 6. CDR3 in amino acids: CASRPRTGGYEQYF. The CDR3, as DNA: TGTGCCAGCAGGCCCCGGACAGGGGGGTACGAGCAGTACTTC.

The chain couples TRBV5-1 to TRBJ2-2, with D uncertain. Per germline, CDR1 SGHRS and CDR2 YFSETQ. V was pared by 1 base and J by 1 base, with 11 bases between. This CDR3 has 16 amino acids. This CDR3 reads CASSLPYQRNTGELFF. The CDR3 DNA sequence: TGCGCCAGCAGCTTGCCCTACCAAAGGAACACCGGGGAGCTGTTTTTT.

The chain has TRBV7-9 and TRBJ2-7; 7 bases line up with TRBD2. This CDR3 has 16 amino acids. Germline values: CDR1 SEHNR, CDR2 FQNEAQ (reference sequence). With V trimmed by 3 bases and J by 2 bases, 10 bases remained unmatched. The CDR3 coding sequence is TGTGCCAGCAGCTTGGAAGCGGGACTAATTACCTACGAGCAGTACTTC. Residues: CASSLEAGLITYEQYF.

The rearrangement joins TRBV7-8 to TRBJ1-5; TRBD1 aligns across 10 bases. V trimming: 5 bases; J trimming: 4 bases; junction bases outside the gene matches: 5. This CDR3 is 15 amino acids long. Germline lookup yields CDR1 SGHVS and CDR2 FQNEAQ. For the CDR3, the DNA is TGTGCCAGCAGCGAAAGACAGGGGGCTAATCAGCCCCAGCATTTT. It encodes CASSERQGANQPQHF.

The chain couples TRBV3-1 (or the pseudogene TRBV3-2) to TRBJ2-5, with 10 bases fitting TRBD2. The CDR3 is 17 residues long. The V gene's germline CDR1 is LGHDT and CDR2 YNNKEL (reference sequence). Trimming removed 0 bases from V and 6 bases from J; junction bases left unmatched: 10. For the CDR3, the DNA is TGTGCCAGCAGCCAAGATCCTAGCGGGAGTCGTGAGAAGACCCAGTACTTC. It is translated as CASSQDPSGSREKTQYF.

The chain combines TRBV11-3 with TRBJ2-5, with 12 positions matching TRBD2. Germline V gene data show CDR1 as SGHNT and CDR2 as YENEEA. V dropped 5 bases and J dropped 3; count of bases not matched to a gene: 4. CDR3 length equals 15 residues. This chain's CDR3 is CASSTGLAGKETQYF. The CDR3 DNA reads TGTGCCAGCAGCACCGGACTAGCGGGAAAAGAGACCCAGTACTTC.

The chain uses TRBV4-3 and TRBJ2-3, with 8 bases that match TRBD2. From germline, CDR1 is LGHNA and CDR2 YSLEER. V lost 0 bases and J lost 0; bases outside the gene matches: 5. This CDR3 is 17 amino acids long. The CDR3 sequence: CASSQEWGGRSTDTQYF. The CDR3 DNA is TGCGCCAGCAGCCAAGAGTGGGGCGGGAGGAGCACAGATACGCAGTATTTT.